This TCR beta chain was identified in a study of blood T cells in healthy people across ages. This clonotype was detected a few times. CDR1 DFQATT and CDR2 SNEGSKA come from the germline V gene (reference sequence). The CDR3 sequence is 15 residues long. Together with a sample-barcoded 5' primer, a J-beta primer mix was included in a second PCR lasting about 6 to 11 cycles. TCRdb called the 5' RACE reads again in MiXCR, with one record for every CDR3 protein. The data contain 800,000 or so distinct CDR3 sequences, about 25% of them singletons. These data were likewise used in another study, on T cells of mothers and their children.

This receptor was obtained from a boy aged 5-17 years in good health. What was sequenced was blood. V and J are TRBV20-1 and TRBJ2-1; 7 nucleotides agree with TRBD2. The DNA end is a closer match to TRBJ2-5, so the J assignment may be wrong. CDR3 DNA: TGCAGTGCCCCAAACCTAACTAGCGATTTGGTGACCCAGTACTTC. Amino acid sequence: CSAPNLTSDLVTQYF.